A selection of T cell receptor beta chains follows, all from one sample in a study of T cell responses to AZD1222 COVID-19 vaccine. Data came from immunoSEQ multiplex PCR; TCRdb stores just in-frame clones and leaves some out. The table shows 110,000 or so clones, with 88% occurring only once. Specimen: peripheral blood, collected 28 days after the second AZD1222 dose. Receptor source: an adult who received the AZD1222 COVID-19 vaccine. Each CDR3 is given with its conserved first and last residue. Size is omitted from some rows. Given values are once, few, many or a class for expanded clones.

len,j_gene,v_gene,abundance,CDR3aa
13,TRBJ2-7,TRBV7-2,once,CASSFLLDYEQYF
13,TRBJ1-5,TRBV29-1,.,CSVGAGAGQPQHF
15,TRBJ2-2,TRBV5-6,.,CASSFETVNTGELFF
14,TRBJ2-7,TRBV18,.,CASSPTFRRDEQYF
19,TRBJ1-5,TRBV5-6,.,CASSLWRTGGAGSNQPQHF
16,TRBJ2-3,TRBV18,once,CASSPRRPRFTDTQYF
15,TRBJ2-2,TRBV19,.,CASKGQATNTGELFF
15,TRBJ2-3,TRBV28,.,CASSWGQGRTDTQYF
15,TRBJ1-4,TRBV28,.,CASSFSFEGALRMFF
13,TRBJ1-1,TRBV28,few,CASSLGGRAEAFF
16,TRBJ1-4,TRBV15,.,CATSRDSGQGPAKLFF
13,TRBJ2-7,TRBV12-3/TRBV12-4,.,CASSLEGVYEQYF
14,TRBJ2-4,TRBV5-1,.,CASSLEEAKNIQYF
13,TRBJ2-3,TRBV19,.,CATGGTSTDTQYF
13,TRBJ2-7,TRBV5-4,once,CASSLRNSYEQYF
15,TRBJ2-1,TRBV27,.,CASRDRGRPYNEQFF
12,TRBJ1-5,TRBV5-8,once,CASSLLNQPQHF
15,TRBJ1-2,TRBV6-5,once,CASSPPGQGRYGYTF
13,TRBJ2-1,TRBV6-4,.,CASSEDSYNEQFF
13,TRBJ2-5,TRBV3-1/TRBV3-2,.,CASSQGPGGTQYF
11,TRBJ1-1,TRBV7-8,.,CASKGNTEAFF
16,TRBJ1-3,TRBV4-3,.,CASSQDQGATGNTIYF
12,TRBJ2-5,TRBV29-1,.,CSATGGRETQYF
16,TRBJ2-7,TRBV7-6,few,CASSLERVPGRVEQYF
13,TRBJ1-2,TRBV10-3,.,CAIWPGTNYGYTF
12,TRBJ2-5,TRBV27,few,CASHSIGETQYF
10,TRBJ2-1,TRBV12-2,.,CASRFARGLF
13,TRBJ2-1,TRBV11-2,.,CASSLSGDNEQFF
15,TRBJ2-7,TRBV9,.,CASSQSGGAAYEQYF
15,TRBJ2-2,TRBV13,.,CASSLQGAQTGELFF
14,TRBJ2-5,TRBV5-1,.,CASSLGSNGETQYF
11,TRBJ1-2,TRBV5-6,.,CASSLNYGYTF
15,TRBJ2-1,TRBV9,.,CASSVSGSSYNEQFF
12,TRBJ1-6,TRBV4-2,.,CASSPCLSPLHF
15,TRBJ2-1,TRBV6-4,.,CASSGLAGEDNEQFF
14,TRBJ2-2,TRBV5-1,once,CASTYTSGTGELFF
13,TRBJ2-7,TRBV11-2,.,CASSLNRATEQYF
14,TRBJ2-7,TRBV9,.,CASSFQTGGYEQYF
16,TRBJ1-6,TRBV9,.,CASSVLGGPGNSPLHF